A single sample is the source of the 2 T cell receptor beta chains below, sequenced in a study of blood T cell repertoires in COVID-19. Repertoires were generated with immunoSEQ multiplex PCR, while TCRdb's copy carries only in-frame clones and drops some. The sample shows some 250,000 clones, 80% to 85% of them seen only once. Sequencing was done on a sample of peripheral blood. The source of these receptors is a man aged 55 to 69 with acute or convalescent COVID-19.

The chain couples TRBV9 to TRBJ1-2; a weak D match, TRBD1 (6 bases). The CDR3 contains 16 residues. Trimming removed 2 bases from V and 6 bases from J, with 20 bases in between. CDR1 SGDLS and CDR2 YYNGEE come from the germline V gene. The CDR3 protein is CASSVGNRVDQDGYTF. CDR3 sequence (DNA): TGTGCCAGCAGCGTTGGGAACAGGGTAGACCAGGATGGCTACACCTTC.

This sequence joins TRBV7-9 and TRBJ1-4; TRBD1 matches at 10 bases. This CDR3 is 14 amino acids long. Looked up from germline, CDR1 is SEHNR and CDR2 is FQNEAQ (reference sequence). The J segment lost 7 bases and the V segment lost 5 bases, leaving 4 bases of the junction unmatched. The CDR3 DNA reads TGTGCCAGCAGCGACCGGGACAGGGGTGAAAAACTGTTTTTT. Translated: CASSDRDRGEKLFF.